This T cell receptor (beta chain) came from a study of T cell responses to AZD1222 COVID-19 vaccine. Study results and limitations: Just a handful of AZD1222 recipients were seropositive at baseline. Donors were mostly white British, more females; clonal diversity possibly underestimated. Unmutated variant regions reportedly attract nearly half of all spike-specific TCRs.

Repertoires were generated with immunoSEQ multiplex PCR, while TCRdb's copy carries only in-frame clones and drops some. Altogether roughly 200,000 clones are present, approximately 94% being singletons, with the ten largest covering around 1.7%. On this clone: Its antigen is unknown.

This material consisted of peripheral blood, taken 28 days after the second dose of the MenACWY control vaccine. The receptor's source is an adult who received the MenACWY meningococcal vaccine as a control.

The CDR3 sequence is CASSSPGQSYEQYF. CDR3 bases: TGTGCCAGCAGCTCCCCGGGACAGAGCTACGAGCAGTACTTC. The rearrangement uses TRBV11-1 and TRBJ2-7; the match to TRBD1 covers 7 bases. The germline gives CDR1 SGHAT, CDR2 FQDESV (reference sequence). The V and J ends lost 4 bases and 3 bases, in that order; junction bases with no gene match: 6. This CDR3 is 14 amino acids long.